This is a list of T cell receptor beta chains from one sample in a study of blood T cell repertoires in COVID-19. Some clones are missing from TCRdb's copy, which holds only in-frame ones; the method was immunoSEQ multiplex PCR. The sample carries roughly 200,000 clones, 85% recorded once. The sample was PBMCs or T cells enriched from blood (not recorded which). The receptors were sampled from a man aged 40-49 years who had recovered from COVID-19. The CDR3 runs from the conserved cysteine through the conserved F or W. A D gene is named only where the DNA matches it firmly. Size tells how often a clone was seen (once, few, many) or the class of an expanded clone, and some rows leave it out.

abundance	j_gene	d_gene	v_gene	CDR3aa	CDR3nt
NA	TRBJ1-5	NA	TRBV28	CASSGTGVQPQHF	TGTGCCAGCAGCGGTACGGGGGTCCAGCCCCAGCATTTT
once	TRBJ1-1	NA	TRBV29-1	CSVGTNTEAFF	TGCAGCGTTGGGACAAACACTGAAGCTTTCTTT
NA	TRBJ1-3	NA	TRBV28	CASSYPGTGNTIYF	TGTGCCAGCAGTTACCCAGGGACTGGAAACACCATATATTTT
NA	TRBJ2-1	NA	TRBV9	CASSPLADSYNEQFF	TGTGCCAGCAGCCCCTTAGCGGACTCCTACAATGAGCAGTTCTTC
NA	TRBJ2-3	NA	TRBV15	CATSKFRAVTDTQYF	TGTGCCACCAGCAAGTTCAGGGCAGTTACAGATACGCAGTATTTT
NA	TRBJ1-2	TRBD1	TRBV6-5	CASRYSVDRALGYTF	TGTGCCAGCAGGTATAGCGTCGACAGGGCTCTCGGCTACACCTTC
NA	TRBJ2-2	NA	TRBV27	CASSFGGIGELFF	TGTGCCAGCAGTTTTGGAGGGATCGGGGAGCTGTTTTTT
NA	TRBJ2-7	NA	TRBV21-1	CASRGTGSSYEQYF	TGTGCCAGCAGAGGGACAGGGAGTTCCTACGAGCAGTACTTC
NA	TRBJ1-2	NA	TRBV29-1	CSVEPTATTHSGYTF	TGCAGCGTTGAACCCACCGCTACTACACACTCTGGCTACACCTTC
NA	TRBJ1-5	TRBD1	TRBV6-5	CASSYGTGGQPQHF	TGTGCCAGCAGTTACGGGACAGGGGGTCAGCCCCAGCATTTT
NA	TRBJ2-3	TRBD2	TRBV2	CASRRTSGSTDTQYF	TGTGCCAGCAGGCGGACTAGCGGAAGCACAGATACGCAGTATTTT
NA	TRBJ1-2	NA	TRBV14	CASSQRQGLSYTF	TGTGCCAGCAGCCAGAGGCAGGGGTTGAGCTACACCTTC
NA	TRBJ1-6	NA	TRBV14	CASSHQGSPLHF	TGTGCCAGCAGCCATCAGGGATCACCCCTCCACTTT
NA	TRBJ2-1	TRBD2	TRBV19	CASASSASGRYEQFF	TGTGCCAGTGCATCGAGTGCTAGCGGGAGATATGAGCAGTTCTTC
NA	TRBJ1-2	NA	TRBV7-2	CASSLLGGDYGYTF	TGTGCCAGCAGCTTACTAGGGGGAGACTATGGCTACACCTTC
NA	TRBJ1-5	TRBD1	TRBV19	CASRFDRADRPNQPQHF	TGTGCCAGTAGATTTGACAGGGCCGACCGACCGAATCAGCCCCAGCATTTT
NA	TRBJ2-7	NA	TRBV5-6	CASSKRLVSYEQYF	TGTGCCAGCAGCAAACGACTAGTCTCCTACGAGCAGTACTTC
NA	TRBJ2-7	TRBD1	TRBV7-9	CASLSRTGFYEQYF	TGTGCCAGCCTATCGCGGACAGGTTTTTACGAGCAGTACTTC
NA	TRBJ2-5	TRBD1	TRBV5-1	CASSPQGDQETQYF	TGCGCCAGCAGCCCCCAGGGGGACCAAGAGACCCAGTACTTC
NA	TRBJ2-7	TRBD1	TRBV19	CASSISGTGGSYEQYF	TGTGCCAGTAGTATCTCTGGGACAGGGGGTTCCTACGAGCAGTACTTC
NA	TRBJ2-7	TRBD1	TRBV6-5	CASSQSRDRGYEQYF	TGTGCCAGCAGCCAAAGCCGGGACAGGGGTTACGAGCAGTACTTC
NA	TRBJ2-5	TRBD2	TRBV3-1/TRBV3-2	CASSSPTSGQETQYF	TGTGCCAGCAGCAGCCCGACTAGCGGACAAGAGACCCAGTACTTC
NA	TRBJ1-5	TRBD1	TRBV6-1	CASSELFGGQQNQPQHF	TGTGCCAGCAGTGAATTGTTTGGGGGACAGCAAAATCAGCCCCAGCATTTT
NA	TRBJ2-7	NA	TRBV27	CASSLSGPYEQYF	TGTGCCAGCAGTTTAAGCGGGCCCTACGAGCAGTACTTC
NA	TRBJ2-1	TRBD2	TRBV15	CATSRERLALVHEQFF	TGTGCCACCAGCAGAGAACGACTAGCGCTTGTCCATGAGCAGTTCTTC
NA	TRBJ1-6	NA	TRBV28	CASKGQFNSPLHF	TGTGCCAGCAAAGGACAGTTTAATTCACCCCTCCACTTT
NA	TRBJ1-5	NA	TRBV13	CASSLGQWGPQHF	TGTGCCAGCAGCTTAGGCCAATGGGGCCCCCAGCATTTT
NA	TRBJ2-5	NA	TRBV18	CASSPPPTGSGETQYF	TGTGCCAGCTCACCTCCCCCGACAGGTTCCGGGGAGACCCAGTACTTC
NA	TRBJ1-2	NA	TRBV27	CASSSGLDILNYGYTF	TGTGCCAGCAGTTCTGGGTTGGACATACTTAACTATGGCTACACCTTC
NA	TRBJ2-7	TRBD1	TRBV7-8	CASSFDRAYEQYF	TGTGCCAGCAGCTTCGACAGGGCCTACGAGCAGTACTTC
NA	TRBJ1-1	NA	TRBV20-1	CSASPRSEAFF	TGCAGTGCTAGCCCTAGAAGTGAAGCTTTCTTT
once	TRBJ2-7	NA	TRBV6-2/TRBV6-3	CASSRTAYEQYF	TGTGCCAGCAGCAGGACTGCCTACGAGCAGTACTTC
NA	TRBJ1-4	NA	TRBV3-1/TRBV3-2	CASSYDSHNEKLFF	TGTGCCAGCAGCTACGACAGTCATAATGAAAAACTGTTTTTT
once	TRBJ2-5	NA	TRBV15	CATSKFVQETQYF	TGTGCCACCAGCAAATTTGTACAAGAGACCCAGTACTTC
NA	TRBJ1-1	NA	TRBV2	CASRLTGNTEAFF	TGTGCCAGCAGGCTTACAGGGAACACTGAAGCTTTCTTT
NA	TRBJ1-4	TRBD1	TRBV28	CASSSPRTGEANEKLFF	TGTGCCAGCAGTTCACCTCGGACAGGGGAGGCGAATGAAAAACTGTTTTTT
NA	TRBJ1-4	NA	TRBV27	CASSLGRGSGTNEKLFF	TGTGCCAGCAGTTTAGGTCGGGGTAGCGGTACTAATGAAAAACTGTTTTTT
NA	TRBJ2-7	NA	TRBV5-6	CASSLREAYEQYF	TGTGCCAGCAGCTTGCGAGAGGCCTACGAGCAGTACTTC
NA	TRBJ2-7	NA	TRBV7-9	CASSAPHYEQYF	TGTGCCAGCAGCGCACCACACTACGAGCAGTACTTC
NA	TRBJ1-4	NA	TRBV2	CASSDQGIANEKLFF	TGTGCCAGCAGTGATCAGGGGATAGCTAATGAAAAACTGTTTTTT
NA	TRBJ2-1	TRBD2	TRBV5-4	CASIRWGASGYNEQFF	TGTGCCAGCATAAGGTGGGGGGCTAGCGGGTACAATGAGCAGTTCTTC
NA	TRBJ2-5	TRBD2	TRBV5-1	CASSLAGGLAGGVETQYF	TGCGCCAGCAGCTTGGCTGGAGGACTAGCGGGAGGCGTAGAGACCCAGTACTTC
NA	TRBJ2-3	TRBD2	TRBV9	CASSGLADKTDTQYF	TGTGCCAGCAGCGGACTAGCGGACAAAACAGATACGCAGTATTTT
NA	TRBJ1-6	NA	TRBV27	CASSLLLYSPLHF	TGTGCCAGCAGTTTACTATTATATTCACCCCTCCACTTT
NA	TRBJ1-4	TRBD1	TRBV24-1	CATSGGTGNNEKLFF	TGTGCCACCAGTGGGGGGACAGGAAATAATGAAAAACTGTTTTTT
NA	TRBJ2-5	TRBD1	TRBV28	CASSTGTGGYETQYF	TGTGCCAGCAGTACCGGGACAGGGGGCTATGAGACCCAGTACTTC
NA	TRBJ1-6	NA	TRBV5-4	CASSLDINKYSPLHF	TGTGCCAGCAGCTTGGACATCAATAAATATTCACCCCTCCACTTT
NA	TRBJ1-5	TRBD1	TRBV6-2/TRBV6-3	CASSRGQGMTQPQHF	TGTGCCAGCAGCCGGGGACAGGGGATGACTCAGCCCCAGCATTTT
NA	TRBJ2-7	NA	TRBV11-2	CASSVPRGGSYEQYF	TGTGCCAGCAGCGTCCCCCGTGGCGGGTCCTACGAGCAGTACTTC
NA	TRBJ1-2	NA	TRBV12-3/TRBV12-4	CASSFSVSGYTF	TGTGCCAGCAGTTTCTCTGTCTCTGGCTACACCTTC
NA	TRBJ2-7	TRBD1	TRBV7-6	CASSPIIGQGSYEQYF	TGTGCCAGCAGCCCAATCATCGGACAGGGGTCCTACGAGCAGTACTTC
NA	TRBJ2-1	TRBD2	TRBV9	CASSDAGTSGDNEQFF	TGTGCCAGCAGCGACGCCGGGACTAGCGGGGACAATGAGCAGTTCTTC
once	TRBJ1-2	NA	TRBV30	CAWSVIRYGYTF	TGTGCCTGGAGTGTAATCCGCTATGGCTACACCTTC
NA	TRBJ1-1	NA	TRBV30	CAWNTGLMNTEAFF	TGTGCCTGGAACACAGGGTTGATGAACACTGAAGCTTTCTTT
NA	TRBJ1-1	NA	TRBV7-2	CASSLQQGVTEAFF	TGTGCCAGCAGCTTACAACAGGGAGTCACTGAAGCTTTCTTT
NA	TRBJ2-3	TRBD2	TRBV29-1	CSVGGAGGADTQYF	TGCAGCGTTGGAGGGGCCGGGGGGGCAGATACGCAGTATTTT
NA	TRBJ2-3	TRBD1	TRBV18	CASSTRQGEGDTQYF	TGTGCCAGCTCAACAAGACAGGGCGAAGGAGATACGCAGTATTTT